These 24 T cell receptor beta chains came from one sample sequenced in a study of blood T cell repertoires in COVID-19. Data came from immunoSEQ multiplex PCR; TCRdb stores just in-frame clones and leaves some out. This repertoire shows some 70,000 clones, approximately 90% found once; its top ten account for roughly 2.8%. Sequencing was carried out using peripheral blood. Source of these receptors: a man aged 50-59 years with acute or convalescent COVID-19.

The chain links TRBV14 to TRBJ2-2; D gene uncertain. Trimming removed 3 bases at V and 5 bases at J, with 7 bases between. There are 13 residues in the CDR3. CDR1 SGHDN and CDR2 FVKESK come from the germline V gene. CDR3 DNA: TGTGCCAGCAGCCAGCGTACTACCGGGGAGCTGTTTTTT. Amino acid sequence: CASSQRTTGELFF.

V is TRBV3-1 (or the pseudogene TRBV3-2) and J is TRBJ1-5, with D tentatively TRBD1 (5 bases). The CDR3 runs 15 residues. Trimming left V 1 base short and J 7 bases short, with 14 bases between. CDR1 and CDR2 from the germline V gene are LGHDT and YNNKEL (reference sequence). The CDR3 here is CASSQGAGVRQPQHF. CDR3 DNA: TGTGCCAGCAGCCAAGGGGCGGGGGTCAGGCAGCCCCAGCATTTT.

This rearrangement joins TRBV6-1 to TRBJ2-7; D is possibly TRBD2 (5 bases). The CDR3 has 15 amino acids. Looked up from germline, CDR1 is MNHNS and CDR2 is SASEGT. V was pared by 3 bases and J by 2 bases, with 14 bases between. CDR3 amino acids: CASSDRGLPTYEQYV. For the CDR3, the DNA is TGTGCCAGCAGTGACCGGGGATTACCTACCTACGAGCAGTACGTC.

V usage is TRBV13 and J usage is TRBJ1-1; 12 positions match TRBD1. V shed 6 bases, J shed 4 bases, and the junction held 9 bases outside the gene matches. Germline CDR1 and CDR2: PRHDT and FYEKMQ (reference sequence). CDR3 length: 16 residues. The CDR3 DNA follows: TGTGCCAGCAGGCCAGGGGGACAGGGGGCTGCCACTGAAGCTTTCTTT. Protein: CASRPGGQGAATEAFF.

In this sample, this clone turned up a few times. This chain connects TRBV24-1 to TRBJ1-5; 8 positions match TRBD1. The CDR3 runs 15 residues. V was clipped by 4 bases and J by 6 bases; unmatched bases: 7. Germline assignment: CDR1 KGHDR and CDR2 SFDVKD. CDR3 sequence: CATSESGGAGQPQHF. In nucleotides, the CDR3 is TGTGCCACCAGTGAGTCAGGGGGCGCGGGTCAGCCCCAGCATTTT.

In this sample, this clone turned up once. This chain links TRBV11-3 with TRBJ2-1; possibly TRBD2 for D (7 bases). This CDR3 is 16 amino acids long. The ends were cut back, 5 bases at V and 0 bases at J, with 14 bases in the middle. Germline CDR1 SGHNT, CDR2 YENEEA. CDR3 amino acids: CASSRRGEGSYNEQFF. The CDR3 DNA is TGTGCCAGCAGCCGAAGGGGGGAGGGCTCCTACAATGAGCAGTTCTTC.

This chain uses TRBV11-2 with TRBJ1-6; weak D call: TRBD1 (5 bases). The V gene's germline CDR1 is SGHAT and CDR2 FQNNGV. V was trimmed by 5 bases and J by 6 bases, leaving 8 bases between them. The CDR3 has 13 amino acids. In DNA form, the CDR3 reads TGTGCCAGCAGCGACAGCCTTAATTCACCCCTCCACTTT. This encodes CASSDSLNSPLHF. Full variable domain (rest looked up from reference TRBV11-2 and TRBJ1-6): EAGVAQSPRYKIIEKRQSVAFWCNPISGHATLYWYQQILGQGPKLLIQFQNNGVVDDSQLPKDRFSAERLKGVDSTLKIQPAKLEDSAVYLCASSDSLNSPLHFGNGTRLTVT.

In DNA, the CDR3 is TGTGCCAGCAGCTTAGATTCAGGGGCTCAGCCCCAGCATTTT. Residues: CASSLDSGAQPQHF. The chain joins TRBV7-9 to TRBJ1-5; TRBD1 might be the D (6 bases). Germline V gives CDR1 SEHNR, CDR2 FQNEAQ (reference sequence). The V gene lost 1 base and the J gene lost 6 bases, with 10 bases spanning the gap. CDR3 length: 14 residues.

This clone was seen more than once but under ten times. This chain uses TRBV2 with TRBJ2-1, with D unresolved. This CDR3 comprises 14 residues. Trimming cost V 2 bases and J 0 bases, with 5 bases left between them. Germline-derived CDR1 and CDR2 are SNHLY and FYNNEI. Written as DNA, the CDR3 is TGTGCCAGCAGTGAAAGGAGCTCCTACAATGAGCAGTTCTTC. Translated: CASSERSSYNEQFF.

This clone appeared a few times. The chain joins TRBV27 to TRBJ2-3, with 7 bases lining up with TRBD1. Germline V CDR1 and CDR2: MNHEY, SMNVEV (reference sequence). CDR3 size: 16 residues. V lost 6 bases, J lost 0 bases, and 9 bases stayed unmatched. The CDR3 loop is CASSRSTTGSTDTQYF. CDR3 coding DNA: TGTGCCAGCAGCCGAAGCACGACAGGGAGCACAGATACGCAGTATTTT.

The chain is built from TRBV24-1 and TRBJ2-2, with TRBD2 matching over 16 bases. Germline lookup yields CDR1 KGHDR and CDR2 SFDVKD. Trimming cost V 0 bases and J 5 bases; bases outside gene matches: 5. The CDR3 is 19 residues long. The CDR3 coding sequence is TGTGCCACCAGTGATTTGACCGGGACTAGCGGGAGGGATACCGGGGAGCTGTTTTTT. Translated, it gives CATSDLTGTSGRDTGELFF.

The chain combines TRBV10-3 with TRBJ2-7, with D possibly being TRBD2 (5 bases). The ends were cut back, 8 bases at V and 2 bases at J, with 19 bases in the middle. CDR1 is ENHRY, CDR2 SYGVKD, per germline. CDR3 length: 15 amino acids. The CDR3 sequence is CAIHTGNGETYEQYF. CDR3 in DNA: TGTGCCATCCATACGGGAAACGGGGAGACCTACGAGCAGTACTTC.

This clone has more than one count but fewer than ten. The chain carries TRBV5-1 and TRBJ1-3; 7 nucleotides match TRBD1. V lost 4 bases, J lost 3 bases, and 4 bases stayed unmatched. The germline V gene encodes CDR1 SGHRS and CDR2 YFSETQ. The CDR3 is made up of 14 amino acids. The CDR3 here is CASSRQGGGNTIYF. CDR3 DNA: TGCGCCAGCAGCCGACAGGGAGGTGGAAACACCATATATTTT. Drawing the rest from reference TRBV5-1 and TRBJ1-3, the complete variable domain is KAGVTQTPRYLIKTRGQQVTLSCSPISGHRSVSWYQQTPGQGLQFLFEYFSETQRNKGNFPGRFSGRQFSNSRSEMNVSTLELGDSALYLCASSRQGGGNTIYFGEGSWLTVV.

The gene calls are TRBV27 and TRBJ2-2, with 12 bases fitting TRBD2. This CDR3 comprises 19 residues. Looked up from germline, CDR1 is MNHEY and CDR2 is SMNVEV (reference sequence). V dropped 5 bases and J dropped 3; count of bases not matched to a gene: 13. CDR3 protein: CASSPLPGLAGGDTGELFF. The DNA for the CDR3 is TGTGCCAGCAGTCCCCTTCCGGGACTAGCGGGTGGAGACACCGGGGAGCTGTTTTTT.

CDR3 bases: TGTGCCAGCAGTTTAGGGGTGAGCACTGAAGCTTTCTTT. Translated, it gives CASSLGVSTEAFF. V usage is TRBV6-2 or TRBV6-3 and J usage is TRBJ1-1, with TRBD1 as a possible D gene (5 bases). Trimming removed 4 bases at V and 4 bases at J, with 10 bases between. From germline, CDR1 is MNHEY and CDR2 SVGEGT. The CDR3 is made up of 13 amino acids.

The sample holds a few counts of this clone. The rearrangement joins TRBV24-1 to TRBJ2-1; TRBD2 is a possible D gene (5 bases). With 10 bases removed from V and 9 bases from J, the gap between germline ends came to 24 bases. CDR1 and CDR2 (germline): KGHDR, SFDVKD. The CDR3 covers 15 residues. The CDR3 sequence is CATRVGPGSMSEQFF. In DNA form, the CDR3 reads TGTGCCACGAGGGTAGGACCCGGGTCCATGAGTGAGCAGTTCTTC.

The V call is TRBV7-2, the J call TRBJ2-2; 14 bases are a match to TRBD2. This CDR3 comprises 18 residues. Germline CDR1 and CDR2: SGHTA and FQGNSA. Germline trimming cut 5 bases from V and 4 bases from J; bases unmatched to any gene: 9. The CDR3 DNA is TGTGCCAGCAGCCTGTCGGGACTAGCGGGAGTCCGCACCGGGGAGCTGTTTTTT. It translates to CASSLSGLAGVRTGELFF. Full variable domain (missing parts from reference TRBV7-2 and TRBJ2-2): GAGVSQSPSNKVTEKGKDVELRCDPISGHTALYWYRQSLGQGLEFLIYFQGNSAPDKSGLPSDRFSAERTGGSVSTLTIQRTQQEDSAVYLCASSLSGLAGVRTGELFFGEGSRLTVL.

This chain links TRBV28 with TRBJ2-1, with 10 bases identical to TRBD1. CDR3 length: 14 amino acids. From germline, CDR1 is MDHEN and CDR2 SYDVKM. The V segment lost 3 bases and the J segment 8 bases; nucleotides outside the gene matches: 4. The CDR3 DNA reads as TGTGCCAGCAGTTTCGTTGGGACAGGGGATGAGCAGTTCTTC. As protein: CASSFVGTGDEQFF. The entire variable domain, with the rest obtained from reference TRBV28 and TRBJ2-1, is as follows: DVKVTQSSRYLVKRTGEKVFLECVQDMDHENMFWYRQDPGLGLRLIYFSYDVKMKEKGDIPEGYSVSREKKERFSLILESASTNQTSMYLCASSFVGTGDEQFFGPGTRLTVL.

The chain has TRBV7-9 and TRBJ2-1; D is perhaps TRBD1 (6 bases). The germline V gene encodes CDR1 SEHNR and CDR2 FQNEAQ (reference sequence). Deletions cut 4 bases from V and 0 bases from J, with 10 bases between. This CDR3 contains 15 residues. The CDR3 DNA reads TGTGCCAGCAGCTCCCGGGACACCTCCTACAATGAGCAGTTCTTC. This translates into CASSSRDTSYNEQFF.

This sequence joins TRBV7-2 and TRBJ1-2; D may be TRBD1 (6 bases). The germline V gene has CDR1 SGHTA and CDR2 FQGNSA. The length of the CDR3 is 13 residues. Trimming pared 5 bases from V and 2 bases from J, leaving 9 bases between. CDR3 bases: TGTGCCAGCAGCCCCGGACAGAACTATGGCTACACCTTC. As protein: CASSPGQNYGYTF.

The chain carries TRBV24-1 and TRBJ2-2, with 14 bases fitting TRBD2. V was pared by 4 bases and J by 6 bases, with 12 bases of the junction left unmatched. CDR3 length: 19 amino acids. Germline values: CDR1 KGHDR, CDR2 SFDVKD. This chain's CDR3 is CATSDYRTSGRPGAGELFF. DNA for the CDR3: TGTGCCACCAGTGACTACCGGACTAGCGGGAGGCCGGGGGCCGGGGAGCTGTTTTTT.

CDR3 in amino acids: CATSGEEYTDTQYF. In nucleotides, the CDR3 is TGTGCCACCAGTGGGGAGGAGTACACAGATACGCAGTATTTT. The rearrangement links TRBV24-1 to TRBJ2-3; the D gene is possibly TRBD2 (6 bases). Trimming took 5 bases from V and 2 from J, leaving 10 bases between them. Germline V CDR1 and CDR2: KGHDR, SFDVKD. CDR3 length: 14 residues.

The V gene is TRBV7-6, the J gene TRBJ2-1, with 7 positions matching TRBD1. Per germline, CDR1 SGHVS and CDR2 FNYEAQ. The trim removed 1 base at V and 0 bases at J, leaving 3 bases unmatched. The CDR3 runs to 16 residues. The CDR3 is CASSLGGQSSYNEQFF. The CDR3 DNA is TGTGCCAGCAGCTTAGGGGGACAGAGCTCCTACAATGAGCAGTTCTTC.

The CDR3 protein is CASSPFDRGDEQFF. DNA for the CDR3: TGCGCCAGCAGCCCCTTCGACAGGGGCGATGAGCAGTTCTTC. This rearrangement joins TRBV5-1 to TRBJ2-1, with 8 bases identical to TRBD1. The V and J ends lost 4 bases and 8 bases, in that order; junction bases with no gene match: 8. Germline V gene data show CDR1 as SGHRS and CDR2 as YFSETQ. The CDR3 is 14 amino acids.